A single T cell receptor (beta chain) is shown here with its context. The antigen is not known. These data come from a study of cytomegalovirus exposure and HLA in healthy donors. Study outcomes and limitations: In a later analysis, most CMV-associated TCR beta chains appeared HLA-restricted. The study put 160 or so TCR beta chains on its list as cytomegalovirus-associated. Later analysis associated a missense DCLRE1C variant with TCR beta V- and J-gene trimming.

The V segment lost 4 bases and the J segment 5 bases; nucleotides outside the gene matches: 7. The CDR3 length is 14 residues. The germline V gene has CDR1 KGHSH and CDR2 LQKENI. PCR was performed using 60 Vbeta and 13 Jbeta primers. Sequencing used immunoSEQ multiplex PCR; TCRdb keeps in-frame clones, though not all of them. The sample yields 110,000 to 150,000 clones, roughly 75% seen once. The chain has TRBV18 and TRBJ2-5; 7 bases fit TRBD1. This clonotype was obtained from a female donor in good health and CMV-seronegative. The sequenced sample consisted of PBMCs. The CDR3 coding sequence is TGTGCCAGCTCACGTGGGACAGTCGGGGAGACCCAGTACTTC. Amino acid sequence: CASSRGTVGETQYF.